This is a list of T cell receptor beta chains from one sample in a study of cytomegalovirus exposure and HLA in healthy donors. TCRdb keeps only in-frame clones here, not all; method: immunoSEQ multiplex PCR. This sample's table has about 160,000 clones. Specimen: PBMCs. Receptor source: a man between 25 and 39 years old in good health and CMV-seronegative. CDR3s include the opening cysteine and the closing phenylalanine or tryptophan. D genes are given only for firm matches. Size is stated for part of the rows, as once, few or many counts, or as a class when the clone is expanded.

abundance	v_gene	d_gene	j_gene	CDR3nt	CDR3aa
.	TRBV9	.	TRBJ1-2	TGTGCCAGCAGCGGCGAAGGGGGTTGGGTGGCAGCCTATGGCTACACCTTC	CASSGEGGWVAAYGYTF
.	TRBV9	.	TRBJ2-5	TGTGCCGGAGCCGAGGGGGCGCGGGGAGAGACCCAGTACTTC	CAGAEGARGETQYF
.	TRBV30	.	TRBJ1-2	TGTGCCTGGAGTGAGTACGACAGGACCTATGGCTACACCTTC	CAWSEYDRTYGYTF
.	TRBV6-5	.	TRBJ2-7	TGTGCCAGCAGTTACTCCCCGGAACGGGATACGACGAAGTACTTC	CASSYSPERDTTKYF
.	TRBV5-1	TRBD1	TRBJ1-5	TGCGCCAGCAGCTCTACAGGGGCGGATCAGCCCCAGCATTTT	CASSSTGADQPQHF
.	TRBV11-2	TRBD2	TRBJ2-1	TGTGCCAGCAGTGCCGGGACTACATTCTACAATGAGCAGTTCTTC	CASSAGTTFYNEQFF
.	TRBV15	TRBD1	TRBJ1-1	TGTGCCACCAGCAGGACTAACAGGGGACCGGTCGTGGAAGCTTTCTTT	CATSRTNRGPVVEAFF
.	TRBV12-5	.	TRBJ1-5	TGTGCTAGTGCCTCGAAGAATCTAACAGGGCGAAGCAATCAGCCCCAGCATTTT	CASASKNLTGRSNQPQHF
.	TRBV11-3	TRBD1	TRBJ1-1	TGTGCCAGCAGCTTTCTCGGGACAGGGATGAACACTGAAGCTTTCTTT	CASSFLGTGMNTEAFF
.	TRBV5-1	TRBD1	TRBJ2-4	TGCGCCAGCAGCTCGGACCCGACAGGGTTGAACATTCAGTACTTC	CASSSDPTGLNIQYF
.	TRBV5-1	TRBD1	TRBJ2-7	TGCGCCAGCAGCTTGGAGGGGGACAGAGACTACGAGCAGTACTTC	CASSLEGDRDYEQYF
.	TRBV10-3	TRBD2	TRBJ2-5	TGTGCCATCAGCGGACTAGCAAAAGGAGAGACCCAGTACTTC	CAISGLAKGETQYF
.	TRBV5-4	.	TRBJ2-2	TGTGCCAGCAGCTTGGGTACACAGACTATTGTCGGGGAGCTGTTTTTT	CASSLGTQTIVGELFF
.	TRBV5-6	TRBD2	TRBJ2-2	TGTGCCAGCAGCTTACTTGGCGAGACTAGCGAGCACACCGGGGAGCTGTTTTTT	CASSLLGETSEHTGELFF
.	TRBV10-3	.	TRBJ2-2	TGTGCCATCAGCCTTGCCGGGACACCGAACACCGGGGAGCTGTTTTTT	CAISLAGTPNTGELFF
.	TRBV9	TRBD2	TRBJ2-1	TGTGCCAGCAGCGCCAAAACTAGCGGCTACTACAATGAGCAGTTCTTC	CASSAKTSGYYNEQFF
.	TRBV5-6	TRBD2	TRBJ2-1	TGTGCCAGCAGCCTATTACTAGCGGGAGTCGGCAATGAGCAGTTCTTC	CASSLLLAGVGNEQFF
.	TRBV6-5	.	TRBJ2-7	TGTGCCAGCACTTCGGACGGGCCCGGGGTGCAGTACTTC	CASTSDGPGVQYF
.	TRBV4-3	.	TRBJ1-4	TGCGCCAGCAGCCAAGTCCTGCGATCGGCTAATGAAAAACTGTTTTTT	CASSQVLRSANEKLFF
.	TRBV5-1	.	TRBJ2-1	TGCGCCAGCAGCTTGGCCAAGTTCAGCTCCTACAATGAGCAGTTCTTC	CASSLAKFSSYNEQFF
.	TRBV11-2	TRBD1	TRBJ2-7	TGTGCCAGCAGAGGGACAGGGGCGGCGAACCCCTACGAGCAGTACTTC	CASRGTGAANPYEQYF
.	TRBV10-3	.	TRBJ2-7	TGTGCCATCAGTGAGACAGGTCCCTACGAGCAGTACTTC	CAISETGPYEQYF
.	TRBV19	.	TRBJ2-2	TGTGCCAGTAGTCGGGTGACAGGGAACACCGGGGAGCTGTTTTTT	CASSRVTGNTGELFF
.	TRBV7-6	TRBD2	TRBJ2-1	TGTGCCAGCAGCCCCGGGCCGGGAGGGAATGAGCAGTTCTTC	CASSPGPGGNEQFF
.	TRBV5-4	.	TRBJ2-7	TGTGCCAGCAGCTTGGGTAGCGGTCTATTATACGAGCAGTACTTC	CASSLGSGLLYEQYF
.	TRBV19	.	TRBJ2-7	TGTGCCAGTAGTGCCCACTTGGCAGGGTCCTCCTACGAGCAGTACTTC	CASSAHLAGSSYEQYF
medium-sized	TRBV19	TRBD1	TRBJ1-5	TGTGCCACGGCAGGGGGCTACAATCAGCCCCAGCATTTT	CATAGGYNQPQHF
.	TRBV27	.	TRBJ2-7	TGTGCCAGCAGTGGGCAGGGGAACTACGAGCAGTACTTC	CASSGQGNYEQYF
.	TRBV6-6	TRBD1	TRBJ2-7	TGTGCCAGCAGTCAAGGACAGGGTTTCGCCTACGAGCAGTACTTC	CASSQGQGFAYEQYF
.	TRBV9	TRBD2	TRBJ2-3	TGTGCCAGCAGCGAAGGACTAGCTAGCACAGATACGCAGTATTTT	CASSEGLASTDTQYF
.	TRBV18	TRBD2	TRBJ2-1	TGTGCCAGCTCGCCCTTAGCGGGAGGGCCAAACGATGAGCAGTTCTTC	CASSPLAGGPNDEQFF
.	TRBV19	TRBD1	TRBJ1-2	TGTGCCAGTAGTATAATGATGGGACAGGTGGTGGATGGCTACACCTTC	CASSIMMGQVVDGYTF
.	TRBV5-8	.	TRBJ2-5	TGTGCCAGCAGCTTCCCCGTTACGGTGACCCAGTACTTC	CASSFPVTVTQYF
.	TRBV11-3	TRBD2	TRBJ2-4	TGTGCCAGCAGCCCGGATGCACTAGCGTTAGCCAAAAACATTCAGTACTTC	CASSPDALALAKNIQYF
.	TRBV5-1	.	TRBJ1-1	TGCGCCAGCAGCTTACTTGGCACTGAAGCTTTCTTT	CASSLLGTEAFF
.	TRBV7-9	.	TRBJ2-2	TGTGCCAGCAGCCCCTCTTTACTAAATCCCGGGGAGCTGTTTTTT	CASSPSLLNPGELFF
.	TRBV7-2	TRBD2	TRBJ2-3	TGTGCCAGCAGCTCCCCGGTAGCGGGGAGCACAGATACGCAGTATTTT	CASSSPVAGSTDTQYF
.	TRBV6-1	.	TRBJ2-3	TGTGCCAGCGGTAGGGACACCAGCACAGATACGCAGTATTTT	CASGRDTSTDTQYF
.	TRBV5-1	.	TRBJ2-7	TGCGCCAGCAGCTTGGTGGGGGGGCACTCCTACGAGCAGTACTTC	CASSLVGGHSYEQYF
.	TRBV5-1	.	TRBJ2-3	TGCGCCAGCAGCTTGTACGGCAGGGTTCCCACAGATACGCAGTATTTT	CASSLYGRVPTDTQYF
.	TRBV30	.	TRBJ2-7	TGTGCCTGGAGAATAGGGGGTGGAGTCGAGCAGTACTTC	CAWRIGGGVEQYF
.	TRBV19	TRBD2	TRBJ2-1	TGTGCCAGTACGGTTGCGGGAGTCGCCTACAATGAGCAGTTCTTC	CASTVAGVAYNEQFF
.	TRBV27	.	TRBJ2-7	TGTGCCAGCAGTTCCAACTCCTACGAGCAGTACTTC	CASSSNSYEQYF
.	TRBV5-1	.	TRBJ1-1	TGCGCCAGCAGCACGCGAACAGGGAACACTGAAGCTTTCTTT	CASSTRTGNTEAFF
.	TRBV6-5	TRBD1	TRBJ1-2	TGTGCCAGCAGAGAGACCACAGGGGGCAGGGTTGGCTACACCTTC	CASRETTGGRVGYTF
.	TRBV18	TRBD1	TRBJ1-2	TGTGCCAGCTCACTAGGGACAGACATTAACTATGGCTACACCTTC	CASSLGTDINYGYTF
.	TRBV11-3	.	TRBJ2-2	TGTGCCAGCAGCTTAGATCCGGGGGACGGCAACACCGGGGAGCTGTTTTTT	CASSLDPGDGNTGELFF
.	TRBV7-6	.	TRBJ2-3	TGTGCCAGCAGCCCCTCCAGGGATGTAGGCACAGATACGCAGTATTTT	CASSPSRDVGTDTQYF
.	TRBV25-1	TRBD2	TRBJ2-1	TGTGCCAGCAGCCGCAGTGCGGGAGATTCGGATAGATACAATGAGCAGTTCTTC	CASSRSAGDSDRYNEQFF
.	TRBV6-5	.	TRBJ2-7	TGTGCCAGCAGTTACTCGAGTGGCGGTTCCTACGAGCAGTACTTC	CASSYSSGGSYEQYF
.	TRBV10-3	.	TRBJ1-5	TGTGCCATCAGAGGGGACAAGAATCAGCCCCAGCATTTT	CAIRGDKNQPQHF
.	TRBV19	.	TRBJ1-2	TGTGCCAGTAGTATCCGGGATCATGGCTACACCTTC	CASSIRDHGYTF
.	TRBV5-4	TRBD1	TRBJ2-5	TGTGCCAGCAGCCCACGACAGGGCGGAGAGACCCAGTACTTC	CASSPRQGGETQYF
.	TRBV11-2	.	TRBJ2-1	TGTGCCAGCAGCGCAGCTCGACACCGCGATGAGCAGTTCTTC	CASSAARHRDEQFF
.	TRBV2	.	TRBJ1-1	TGTGCCAGCAGTGAAGGGGGCACCTTGAACACTGAAGCTTTCTTT	CASSEGGTLNTEAFF
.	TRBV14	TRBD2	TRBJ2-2	TGTGCCAGCAGCCAAATGACTAGCGGGAGTCACACCGGGGAGCTGTTTTTT	CASSQMTSGSHTGELFF
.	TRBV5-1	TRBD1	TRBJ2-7	TGCGCCAGCAGCTGGACCGGGACAGGTGGCGGTTGGTCCTACGAGCAGTACTTC	CASSWTGTGGGWSYEQYF
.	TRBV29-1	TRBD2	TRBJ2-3	TGCAGCTCCCGGGGGGAGGGCCCAGATACGCAGTATTTT	CSSRGEGPDTQYF